Listed here are 27 T cell receptor beta chains from one sample, sequenced in a study of cytomegalovirus exposure and HLA in healthy donors. Produced via immunoSEQ multiplex PCR; TCRdb's table is partial and in-frame only. The sample includes some 150,000 clones, 85% to 90% of them seen just once. The specimen sequenced was PBMCs. The receptors shown here come from a man in his late teens or twenties in good health and CMV-seronegative.

The chain combines TRBV4-3 with TRBJ1-2; D ambiguous. CDR1 and CDR2 from the germline V gene are LGHNA and YSLEER. The CDR3 sequence is 15 residues long. Deletions cut 0 bases from V and 0 bases from J, with 8 bases between. The CDR3 region has the DNA TGCGCCAGCAGCCAAGACAGTTCACCTAACTATGGCTACACCTTC. Encoded protein: CASSQDSSPNYGYTF.

The rearrangement joins TRBV28 to TRBJ1-2, with TRBD1 as a possible D gene (6 bases). The CDR3 has 19 residues. Germline CDR1 is MDHEN and CDR2 is SYDVKM. V lost 2 bases and J 8 bases, leaving 30 bases between the germline ends. CDR3 nucleotide sequence: TGTGCCAGCAGTTTAACGGCAGGGGTACTTCCTGGGTTTATTTTCGGCTACACCTTC. It codes for CASSLTAGVLPGFIFGYTF.

This clone turned up a few times. The chain has TRBV11-2 and TRBJ2-7; 8 bases match TRBD2. Trimming removed 3 bases from V and 2 bases from J; junction bases left unmatched: 12. Germline CDR1 and CDR2: SGHAT and FQNNGV. CDR3 size: 17 residues. The CDR3 region has the DNA TGTGCCAGCAGCTTTTCCGGGGGGGGACTTCTCCCCTACGAGCAGTACTTC. It is translated as CASSFSGGGLLPYEQYF.

This clone occurred a few times. The V and J genes are TRBV10-1 and TRBJ2-3; 8 bases fit TRBD2. The CDR3 has 14 amino acids. Germline trimming cut 3 bases from V and 6 bases from J; bases unmatched to any gene: 5. Germline V gene sequence: CDR1 WNHNN, CDR2 SYGVQD (reference sequence). The CDR3, as DNA: TGCGCCAGCAGTGAAGGAGCGGGGGAGGATACGCAGTATTTT. This gives the protein CASSEGAGEDTQYF.

Remarks on this clone: Other nucleotide sequences in the sample specify the same CDR3. The genes are TRBV27 and TRBJ1-2; D remains unclear. Trimming pared 3 bases from V and 1 base from J, leaving 6 bases between. CDR1 and CDR2 (germline): MNHEY, SMNVEV (reference sequence). The CDR3 length is 13 residues. For the CDR3, the DNA is TGTGCCAGCAGTTTGTCCCTTAACTATGGCTACACCTTC. This gives the protein CASSLSLNYGYTF.

This clone came up once. The V and J genes are TRBV29-1 and TRBJ1-2; TRBD1 might be the D (6 bases). With 6 bases removed from V and 6 bases from J, the gap between germline ends came to 14 bases. CDR3 size: 12 residues. Germline values: CDR1 SQVTM, CDR2 ANQGSEA. CDR3 amino acids: CSVNSGQHGYTF. DNA for the CDR3: TGCAGCGTGAACTCGGGACAACATGGCTACACCTTC.

The sample holds one count of this clone. The V and J genes are TRBV2 and TRBJ1-1; the D gene is possibly TRBD1 (6 bases). The V gene lost 5 bases and the J gene lost 0 bases, with 13 bases spanning the gap. Germline CDR1 SNHLY, CDR2 FYNNEI. The CDR3 is 15 amino acids. Here the CDR3 DNA reads TGTGCCAGCAGTTTGTCAGGGGCTATGAACACTGAAGCTTTCTTT. Residues: CASSLSGAMNTEAFF. Combining the CDR3 with reference TRBV2 and TRBJ1-1 gives the whole variable domain EPEVTQTPSHQVTQMGQEVILRCVPISNHLYFYWYRQILGQKVEFLVSFYNNEISEKSEIFDDQFSVERPDGSNFTLKIRSTKLEDSAMYFCASSLSGAMNTEAFFGQGTRLTVV.

The V and J genes are TRBV13 and TRBJ2-5; TRBD2 agrees at 13 bases. The CDR3 consists of 18 residues. Germline CDR1 PRHDT, CDR2 FYEKMQ (reference sequence). V shed 3 bases and J 5 bases; nucleotides not matched to a gene: 12. DNA of the CDR3: TGTGCCAGCAGCTTTTCTGGACTAGCGGGAGCAAGGGGCGAGACCCAGTACTTC. Protein product: CASSFSGLAGARGETQYF.

The chain employs TRBV6-1 and TRBJ1-2, with D hard to call. V dropped 4 bases and J dropped 4 bases, with 10 bases sitting between them. CDR1 is MNHNS and CDR2 is SASEGT in the germline V gene. This CDR3 has 13 residues. Here the CDR3 DNA reads TGTGCCAGCAGTGTATCCCACGGCTATGGCTACACCTTC. It translates to CASSVSHGYGYTF.

J is TRBJ1-2 and V is TRBV19, with TRBD1 identical over 9 bases. Trimming removed 4 bases from V and 5 bases from J; junction bases left unmatched: 5. The CDR3 covers 14 residues. Germline V CDR1 and CDR2: LNHDA, SQIVND (reference sequence). The CDR3 region is CASSSTGTGYGYTF. DNA for the CDR3: TGTGCCAGTAGTAGTACCGGGACAGGGTATGGCTACACCTTC.

This chain links TRBV6-6 with TRBJ1-2, with D perhaps matching TRBD1 (5 bases). The CDR3 has 14 residues. The germline V gene has CDR1 MNHNY and CDR2 SVGAGI (reference sequence). The ends were cut back, 6 bases at V and 4 bases at J, with 15 bases in the middle. The CDR3 loop is CASRERDSSYGYTF. CDR3 sequence (DNA): TGTGCCAGCAGGGAACGGGACTCGAGCTATGGCTACACCTTC.

This clone has only one observation. The chain uses TRBV4-1 and TRBJ2-5; a possible D gene is TRBD1 (6 bases). Germline assignment: CDR1 MGHRA and CDR2 YSYEKL. Trimming removed 0 bases from V and 3 bases from J, with 11 bases in between. The CDR3 has 15 amino acids. The CDR3 region is CASSQDPRGKETQYF. The CDR3 bases are TGCGCCAGCAGCCAAGATCCCAGGGGTAAAGAGACCCAGTACTTC.

The chain couples TRBV7-9 to TRBJ2-3; D is possibly TRBD2 (6 bases). The CDR3 consists of 15 residues. CDR1 is SEHNR, CDR2 FQNEAQ, per germline (reference sequence). V was pared by 5 bases and J by 4 bases, with 16 bases between. CDR3 protein: CASSPTRGLADTQYF. CDR3 nucleotide sequence: TGTGCCAGCAGCCCGACGCGGGGTCTGGCAGATACGCAGTATTTT.

This clone was recorded once. The rearrangement links TRBV28 to TRBJ1-6; TRBD1 is a possible D gene (5 bases). V gave up 5 bases and J gave up 10 bases, with 18 bases separating them. CDR1 is MDHEN, CDR2 SYDVKM, per germline. The CDR3 runs to 15 residues. CDR3 bases: TGTGCCAGCAGTAAGTCGGCAGGGATAAAATCACCCCTCCACTTT. Protein product: CASSKSAGIKSPLHF.

The rearrangement links TRBV15 to TRBJ2-7; 9 bases are shared with TRBD1. V trimming: 0 bases; J trimming: 8 bases; junction bases outside the gene matches: 11. CDR3 length: 16 amino acids. The V gene's germline CDR1 is LNHNV and CDR2 YYDKDF (reference sequence). CDR3 nucleotide sequence: TGTGCCACCAGCAGAGATTGGGACAGGGTCAACCCGAAGCAGTACGTC. It specifies CATSRDWDRVNPKQYV.

V gene TRBV5-4 combines with J gene TRBJ1-1; 8 nucleotides line up with TRBD1. Germline values: CDR1 SGHNT, CDR2 YYREEE (reference sequence). The V and J ends lost 7 bases and 5 bases, in that order; junction bases with no gene match: 10. CDR3 size: 14 residues. This CDR3 reads CASSRTGIRTEAFF. DNA for the CDR3: TGTGCCAGCTCCCGGACAGGGATTAGAACTGAAGCTTTCTTT. The full variable domain, in which reference TRBV5-4 and TRBJ1-1 provide the parts outside the CDR3, is ETGVTQSPTHLIKTRGQQVTLRCSSQSGHNTVSWYQQALGQGPQFIFQYYREEENGRGNFPPRFSGLQFPNYSSELNVNALELDDSALYLCASSRTGIRTEAFFGQGTRLTVV.

V is TRBV7-6 and J is TRBJ1-4; TRBD1 agrees at 7 bases. The trim removed 5 bases at V and 5 bases at J, leaving 5 bases unmatched. CDR1 and CDR2 from the germline V gene are SGHVS and FNYEAQ. This CDR3 comprises 14 residues. The CDR3 sequence: CASSQTGFNEKLFF. In DNA form, the CDR3 reads TGTGCCAGCAGCCAGACAGGGTTCAATGAAAAACTGTTTTTT.

This chain connects TRBV6-5 to TRBJ2-7, with TRBD2 identical over 9 bases. This CDR3 region has 14 residues. CDR1 and CDR2 from the germline V gene are MNHEY and SVGAGI. V lost 6 bases, J lost 3 bases, and 6 bases stayed unmatched. CDR3 sequence: CASSLSGGDYEQYV. CDR3 nucleotide sequence: TGTGCCAGCAGCCTTAGCGGGGGTGACTACGAGCAGTACGTC.

The V call is TRBV5-1, the J call TRBJ2-5; 10 bases are shared with TRBD2. Germline-derived CDR1 and CDR2 are SGHRS and YFSETQ. Losses at the gene ends were 4 bases for V and 5 bases for J; bases not matched to a gene: 14. The CDR3 has 17 amino acids. Here the CDR3 DNA reads TGCGCCAGCAGCAAAGAACCACTAGCGGGGAGGTTGGAGACCCAGTACTTC. Translating gives CASSKEPLAGRLETQYF.

The chain uses TRBV7-2 and TRBJ1-2; 9 nucleotides match TRBD1. Trimming removed 4 bases from V and 2 bases from J; junction bases left unmatched: 11. The V gene's germline CDR1 is SGHTA and CDR2 FQGNSA. The CDR3 runs 17 residues. This chain's CDR3 is CASSSRAGQGLNYGYTF. CDR3 in DNA: TGTGCCAGCAGCTCTAGAGCGGGACAGGGCCTAAACTATGGCTACACCTTC.

V is TRBV6-1 and J is TRBJ2-5, with D maybe TRBD2 (7 bases). Germline V gene lookup returns CDR1 MNHNS and CDR2 SASEGT. The CDR3 runs to 15 residues. Trimming pared 0 bases from V and 5 bases from J, leaving 13 bases between. This CDR3 reads CASSEAGGPVETQYF. The CDR3 coding sequence is TGTGCCAGCAGTGAAGCGGGGGGGCCTGTGGAGACCCAGTACTTC.

This clone appeared once. The chain employs TRBV20-1 and TRBJ1-5; the D is unclear. Germline V gene data show CDR1 as DFQATT and CDR2 as SNEGSKA (reference sequence). CDR3 length equals 10 residues. The V end lost 7 bases, the J end lost 6 bases, and 7 bases lay between the germline ends. The CDR3 reads CSVSGQPQHF. The CDR3 DNA follows: TGCAGTGTCAGTGGTCAGCCCCAGCATTTT.

The gene calls are TRBV27 and TRBJ2-1, with 11 bases lining up with TRBD2. Germline V gene lookup returns CDR1 MNHEY and CDR2 SMNVEV (reference sequence). CDR3 length: 16 residues. The trim removed 5 bases at V and 8 bases at J, leaving 11 bases unmatched. DNA of the CDR3: TGTGCCAGCAGTGACGACATAGCGGGGGGGAACCATGAGCAGTTCTTC. It codes for CASSDDIAGGNHEQFF.

Here the CDR3 reads CASSSTDRASGYTF. CDR3 nucleotides: TGTGCCAGCAGCTCCACCGACAGGGCGAGCGGCTACACCTTC. The V call is TRBV6-5, the J call TRBJ1-2; 7 bases agree with TRBD1. Germline values: CDR1 MNHEY, CDR2 SVGAGI. The CDR3 totals 14 residues. V lost 6 bases and J lost 8; bases outside the gene matches: 12.

This sequence joins TRBV5-4 and TRBJ2-7, with 8 positions matching TRBD1. Unmatched junction bases numbered 3, after V lost 3 bases and J lost 4 bases. Germline CDR1 and CDR2: SGHNT and YYREEE (reference sequence). CDR3 length equals 13 residues. The CDR3 DNA sequence: TGTGCCAGCAGCTCCGGGACAGGATACGAGCAGTACTTC. Translation gives CASSSGTGYEQYF.

The V call is TRBV6-5, the J call TRBJ2-7; a weak D match, TRBD1 (6 bases). The CDR3 sequence is 14 residues long. Trimming stripped 0 bases from V and 3 bases from J, with 9 bases between. The V gene's germline CDR1 is MNHEY and CDR2 SVGAGI. CDR3 bases: TGTGCCAGCAGTTACTCTTCGACAGGCTACGAGCAGTACGTC. This encodes CASSYSSTGYEQYV.

This clone was detected only a few times. V is TRBV6-5 and J is TRBJ1-5, with D unclear. The V and J ends lost 2 bases and 6 bases respectively, with 8 bases between them. There are 13 residues in the CDR3. The V gene's germline CDR1 is MNHEY and CDR2 SVGAGI. The CDR3 loop reads CASSYDWIQPQHF. The CDR3 DNA reads as TGTGCCAGCAGTTACGACTGGATTCAGCCCCAGCATTTT.